This TCR beta chain derives from a study of molecular identifiers for immune sequencing clone quantification. TCRdb reprocessed the PCR reads via MiXCR and lists one record per CDR3 protein. The sample includes about half a million distinct CDR3 sequences, about 25% of them seen just once. The CDR3 is 14 residues long. CDR1 is SQVTM, CDR2 ANQGSEA, per germline. V lost 7 bases, J lost 0 bases, and 12 bases lay in between. This receptor was identified in a human donor in good health. Some libraries in this study had Jurkat cell RNA spiked in. Specimen: naive CD8+ T cells from blood, with Jurkat cell RNA spiked in. Specified subset: FACS-sorted CD8+CD4-CCR7+CD45RA+ naive T cells. The chain combines TRBV29-1 with TRBJ2-2, with D perhaps matching TRBD1 or TRBD2 (6 bases each). The CDR3 protein is CSGGATSNTGELFF. The CDR3 DNA reads TGCAGCGGGGGGGCGACATCGAACACCGGGGAGCTGTTTTTT.